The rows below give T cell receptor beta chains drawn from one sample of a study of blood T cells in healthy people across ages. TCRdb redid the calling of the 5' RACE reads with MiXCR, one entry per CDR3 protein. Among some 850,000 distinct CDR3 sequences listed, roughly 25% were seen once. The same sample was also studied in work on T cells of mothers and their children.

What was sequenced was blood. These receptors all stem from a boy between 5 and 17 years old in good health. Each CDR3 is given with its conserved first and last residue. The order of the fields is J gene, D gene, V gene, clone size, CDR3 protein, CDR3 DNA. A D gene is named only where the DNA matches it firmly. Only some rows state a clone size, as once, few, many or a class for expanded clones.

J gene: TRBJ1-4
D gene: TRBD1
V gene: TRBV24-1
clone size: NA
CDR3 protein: CATKTGGNATNEKLFF
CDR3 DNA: TGTGCCACTAAGACAGGGGGAAACGCAACTAATGAAAAACTGTTTTTT

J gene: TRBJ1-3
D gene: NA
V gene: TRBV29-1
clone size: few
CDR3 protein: CSAGVGNTIYF
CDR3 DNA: TGCAGCGCCGGTGTTGGAAACACCATATATTTT

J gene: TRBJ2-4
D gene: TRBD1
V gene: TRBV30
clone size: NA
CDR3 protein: CAWQLNRGNIQYF
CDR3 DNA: TGTGCCTGGCAACTAAACAGGGGGAACATTCAGTACTTC

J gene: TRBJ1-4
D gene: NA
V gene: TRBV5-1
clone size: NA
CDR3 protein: CASSRSSTNEKLFF
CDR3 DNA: TGCGCCAGCAGCAGGTCTTCAACTAATGAAAAACTGTTTTTT

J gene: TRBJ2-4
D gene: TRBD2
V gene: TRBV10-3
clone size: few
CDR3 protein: CAISESPRTSGGLNIQYF
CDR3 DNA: TGTGCCATCAGTGAGTCGCCCAGGACTAGCGGGGGGCTAAACATTCAGTACTTC

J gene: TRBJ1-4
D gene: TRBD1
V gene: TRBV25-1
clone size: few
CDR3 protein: CASSGTGVREKLLF
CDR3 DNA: TGTGCCAGCAGTGGAACAGGGGTCAGGGAAAAACTGCTTTTT

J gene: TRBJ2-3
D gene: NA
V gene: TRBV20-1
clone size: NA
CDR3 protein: CSASYGSSTDTQYF
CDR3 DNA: TGCAGTGCTAGCTACGGGTCTAGCACAGATACGCAGTATTTT

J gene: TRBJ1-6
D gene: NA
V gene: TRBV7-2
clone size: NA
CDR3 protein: CASSSTYNSPLHF
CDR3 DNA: TGTGCCAGCAGCTCGACCTATAATTCACCCCTCCACTTT

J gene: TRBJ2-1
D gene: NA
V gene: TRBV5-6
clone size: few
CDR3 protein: CASSFRGANIYNEQFF
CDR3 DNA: TGTGCTAGCAGCTTCAGGGGGGCGAATATTTACAATGAGCAGTTCTTC

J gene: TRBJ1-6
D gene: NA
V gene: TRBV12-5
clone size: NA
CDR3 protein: CASGFGRHSAPLHF
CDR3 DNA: TGTGCTAGTGGTTTTGGGAGACATAGTGCACCCCTCCACTTT

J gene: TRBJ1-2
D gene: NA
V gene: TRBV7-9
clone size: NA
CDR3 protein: CASSNRVGGYTF
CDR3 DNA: TGTGCCAGCAGCAACAGGGTTGGGGGCTACACCTTC

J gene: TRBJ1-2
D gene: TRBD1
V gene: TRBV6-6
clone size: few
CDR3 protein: CASSYTGGQAGYGYTF
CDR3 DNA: TGTGCCAGCAGTTACACGGGGGGACAGGCGGGGTATGGCTACACCTTC

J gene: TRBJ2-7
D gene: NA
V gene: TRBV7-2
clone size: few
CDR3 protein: CASSLVQGGLVYEQYF
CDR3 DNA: TGTGCCAGCAGCTTAGTCCAAGGCGGACTGGTATACGAGCAGTACTTC

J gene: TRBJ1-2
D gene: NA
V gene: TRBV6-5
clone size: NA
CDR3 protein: CASGRDRFYGYTF
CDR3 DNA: TGTGCCAGCGGCCGGGACCGATTTTATGGCTACACCTTC

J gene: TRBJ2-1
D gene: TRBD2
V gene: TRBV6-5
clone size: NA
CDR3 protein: CATHLRTQGTNGQFF
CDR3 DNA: TGTGCCACTCACCTGCGGACTCAAGGGACTAATGGGCAGTTCTTC

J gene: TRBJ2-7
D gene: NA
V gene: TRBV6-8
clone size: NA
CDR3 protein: CASSYSRDSSSYEQYF
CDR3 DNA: TGTGCCAGCAGTTACTCGCGGGACTCGAGCTCCTACGAGCAGTACTTC

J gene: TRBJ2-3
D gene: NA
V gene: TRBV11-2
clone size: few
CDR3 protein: CASSSLTSKYTQYF
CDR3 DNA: TGTGCCAGCAGCTCTCTAACTAGCAAGTATACGCAGTATTTT

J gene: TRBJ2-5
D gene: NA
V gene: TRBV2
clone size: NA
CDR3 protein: CASSEEAGQETQYF
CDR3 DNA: TGTGCCAGCAGTGAAGAGGCAGGCCAAGAGACCCAGTACTTC

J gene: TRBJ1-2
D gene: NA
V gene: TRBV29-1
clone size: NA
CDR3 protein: CSVIGGDGYTF
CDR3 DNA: TGCAGCGTGATAGGTGGGGATGGCTACACCTTC

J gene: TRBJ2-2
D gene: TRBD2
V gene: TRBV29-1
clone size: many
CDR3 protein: CSVDVAGGPPGELFF
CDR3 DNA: TGCAGCGTTGACGTAGCGGGGGGGCCCCCCGGGGAGCTGTTTTTT

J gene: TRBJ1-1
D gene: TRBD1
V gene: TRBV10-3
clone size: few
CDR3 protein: CAISEKNRGNTEAFF
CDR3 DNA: TGTGCCATCAGTGAAAAGAACAGGGGGAACACTGAAGCTTTCTTT

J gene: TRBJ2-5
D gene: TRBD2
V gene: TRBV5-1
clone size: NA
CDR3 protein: CASSLVVSGGRETQYF
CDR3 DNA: TGCGCCAGCAGCTTGGTCGTTAGCGGGGGGCGTGAGACCCAGTACTTC

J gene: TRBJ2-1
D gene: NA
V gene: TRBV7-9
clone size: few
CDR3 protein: CASSWVGDDNEQFF
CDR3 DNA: TGTGCCAGCAGCTGGGTGGGGGACGACAATGAGCAGTTCTTC

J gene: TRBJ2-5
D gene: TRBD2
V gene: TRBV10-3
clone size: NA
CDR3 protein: CAISGGLAGSQETQYF
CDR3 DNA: TGTGCCATCAGTGGGGGACTAGCGGGGTCCCAAGAGACCCAGTACTTC

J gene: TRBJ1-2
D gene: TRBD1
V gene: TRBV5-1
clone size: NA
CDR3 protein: CASSLPGQGFYGYTF
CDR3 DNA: TGCGCCAGCAGCCTCCCCGGACAGGGCTTCTATGGCTACACCTTC

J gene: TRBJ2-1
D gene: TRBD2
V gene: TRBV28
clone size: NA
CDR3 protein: CASTSTTSGTPYNEQFF
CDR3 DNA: TGTGCCAGCACCTCGACTACTAGCGGGACCCCCTACAATGAGCAGTTCTTC

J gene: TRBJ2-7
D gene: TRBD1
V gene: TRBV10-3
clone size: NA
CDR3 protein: CAISETGVALEQYF
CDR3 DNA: TGTGCCATCAGTGAGACAGGGGTGGCCTTGGAGCAGTACTTC

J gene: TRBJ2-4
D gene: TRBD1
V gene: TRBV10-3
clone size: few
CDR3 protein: CAISESTGRLNIQYF
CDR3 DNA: TGTGCCATCAGTGAGTCGACAGGGAGACTGAACATTCAGTACTTC

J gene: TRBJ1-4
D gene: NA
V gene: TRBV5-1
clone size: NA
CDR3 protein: CASSMGGPVATNEKLFF
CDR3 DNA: TGCGCCAGCAGCATGGGCGGACCGGTTGCAACTAATGAAAAACTGTTTTTT

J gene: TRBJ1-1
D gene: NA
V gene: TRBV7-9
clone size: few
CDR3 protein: CASSLEHPGSF
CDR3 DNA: TGTGCCAGCAGCTTAGAGCACCCGGGTTCATTT

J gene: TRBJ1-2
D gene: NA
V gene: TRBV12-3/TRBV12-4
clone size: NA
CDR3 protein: CASSPSGYYGYTF
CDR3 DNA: TGTGCCAGCAGCCCCTCGGGTTACTATGGCTACACCTTC

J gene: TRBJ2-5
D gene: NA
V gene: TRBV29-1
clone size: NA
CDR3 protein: CSVRQWETQYF
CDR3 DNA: TGCAGCGTTCGACAGTGGGAGACCCAGTACTTC

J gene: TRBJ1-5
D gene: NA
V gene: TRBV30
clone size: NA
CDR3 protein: CAWSVPEGSNQPQHF
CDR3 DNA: TGTGCCTGGAGTGTCCCCGAGGGGAGCAATCAGCCCCAGCATTTT

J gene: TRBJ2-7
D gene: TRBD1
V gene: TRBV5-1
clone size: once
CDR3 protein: CASRWTGTSREQYF
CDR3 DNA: TGCGCCAGCAGGTGGACAGGGACCTCTAGGGAGCAGTACTTC

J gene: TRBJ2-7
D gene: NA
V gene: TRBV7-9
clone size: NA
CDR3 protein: CASSWRNNYEQYF
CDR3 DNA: TGTGCCAGCAGCTGGCGGAACAACTACGAGCAGTACTTC

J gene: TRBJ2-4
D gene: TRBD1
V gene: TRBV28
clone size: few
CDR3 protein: CASSSGQGDTLAKNIQYF
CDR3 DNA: TGTGCCAGCAGTTCCGGACAGGGGGACACCCTAGCCAAAAACATTCAGTACTTC

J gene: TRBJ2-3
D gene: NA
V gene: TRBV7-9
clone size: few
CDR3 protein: CASRTTPQGSTDTQYF
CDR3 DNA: TGTGCCAGCAGAACCACCCCCCAGGGGAGCACAGATACGCAGTATTTT

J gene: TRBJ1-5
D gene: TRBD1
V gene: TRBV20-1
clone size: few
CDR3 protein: CSAIRGPGQPQHF
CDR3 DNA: TGCAGTGCTATCAGGGGGCCGGGGCAGCCCCAGCATTTT